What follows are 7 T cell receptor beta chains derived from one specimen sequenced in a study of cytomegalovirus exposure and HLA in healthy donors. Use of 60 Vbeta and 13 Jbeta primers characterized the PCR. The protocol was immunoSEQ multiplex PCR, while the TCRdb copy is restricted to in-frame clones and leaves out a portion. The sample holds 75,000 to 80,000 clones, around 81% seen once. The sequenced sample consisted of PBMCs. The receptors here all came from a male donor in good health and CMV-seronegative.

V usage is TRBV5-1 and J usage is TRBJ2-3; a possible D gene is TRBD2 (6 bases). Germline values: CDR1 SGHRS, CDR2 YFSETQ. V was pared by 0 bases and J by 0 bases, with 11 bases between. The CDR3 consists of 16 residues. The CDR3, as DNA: TGCGCCAGCAGCTTGGTTGGAGGGTCTAGCACAGATACGCAGTATTTT. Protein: CASSLVGGSSTDTQYF.

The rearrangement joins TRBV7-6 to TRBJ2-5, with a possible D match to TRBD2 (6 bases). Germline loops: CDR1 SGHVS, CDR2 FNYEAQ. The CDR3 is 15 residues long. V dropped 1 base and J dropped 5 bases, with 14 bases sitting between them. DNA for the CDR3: TGTGCCAGCAGCTTAGTTTCGGCGGGGCGGGAGACCCAGTACTTC. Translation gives CASSLVSAGRETQYF.

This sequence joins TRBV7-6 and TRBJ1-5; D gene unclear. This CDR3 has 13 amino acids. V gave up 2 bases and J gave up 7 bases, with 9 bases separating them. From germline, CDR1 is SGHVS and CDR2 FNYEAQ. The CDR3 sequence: CASSLQLEQPQHF. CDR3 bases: TGTGCCAGCAGCTTACAATTGGAGCAGCCCCAGCATTTT.

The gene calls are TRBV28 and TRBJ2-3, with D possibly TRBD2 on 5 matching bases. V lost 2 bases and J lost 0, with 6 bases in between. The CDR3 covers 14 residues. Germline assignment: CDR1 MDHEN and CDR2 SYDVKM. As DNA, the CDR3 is TGTGCCAGCAGTTTAGGAGGAAGCACAGATACGCAGTATTTT. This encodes CASSLGGSTDTQYF.

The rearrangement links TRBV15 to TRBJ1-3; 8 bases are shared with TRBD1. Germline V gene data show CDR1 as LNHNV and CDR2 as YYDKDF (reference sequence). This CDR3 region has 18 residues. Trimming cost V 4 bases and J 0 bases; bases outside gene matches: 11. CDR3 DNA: TGTGCCACCAGCACGGACAGGGACACCTCCAGCTCTGGAAACACCATATATTTT. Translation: CATSTDRDTSSSGNTIYF.

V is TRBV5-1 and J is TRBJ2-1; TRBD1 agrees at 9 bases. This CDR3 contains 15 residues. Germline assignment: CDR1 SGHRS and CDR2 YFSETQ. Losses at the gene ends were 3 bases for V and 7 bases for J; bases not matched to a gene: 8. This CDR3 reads CASSSTGGWENEQFF. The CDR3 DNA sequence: TGCGCCAGCAGCTCAACAGGGGGCTGGGAAAATGAGCAGTTCTTC.

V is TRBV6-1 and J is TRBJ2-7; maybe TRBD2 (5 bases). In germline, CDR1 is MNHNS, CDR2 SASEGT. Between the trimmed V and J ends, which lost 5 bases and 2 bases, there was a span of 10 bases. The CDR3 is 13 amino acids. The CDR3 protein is CASSNRGTYEQYF. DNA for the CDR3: TGTGCCAGCAGTAACCGGGGAACCTACGAGCAGTACTTC.